The subject of this entry is one TCR beta chain. Its antigen is as yet unknown. TCRdb keeps only in-frame clones here, not all; method: immunoSEQ multiplex PCR. This sample has about 100,000 clones, with roughly 90% found just once. The V and J ends lost 4 bases and 2 bases respectively, with 17 bases between them. Germline V gene lookup returns CDR1 MGHRA and CDR2 YSYEKL. There are 16 residues in the CDR3. This sample is part of a study of T cell responses to AZD1222 COVID-19 vaccine. Study results and caveats: The breadth and depth of Spike-specific TCRs increased once two AZD1222 doses had been given. Sampling captured repertoires only after the peak T cell response.

This rearrangement joins TRBV4-1 to TRBJ1-1; D not resolved. The source of this sequence is an adult in good health. The sequences come from peripheral blood, collected on day 0 of AZD1222 vaccination. DNA of the CDR3: TGCGCCAGCAGCCCGCATTACGGGGATTATAACACTGAAGCTTTCTTT. Protein sequence: CASSPHYGDYNTEAFF.